This is a list of T cell receptor beta chains from one sample in a study of cytomegalovirus exposure and HLA in healthy donors. Sequencing used immunoSEQ multiplex PCR; TCRdb keeps in-frame clones, though not all of them. Of about 150,000 clones listed, 79% are singletons. Sequenced: PBMCs. The receptors derive from a man aged 35-49 years in good health and CMV-seropositive. CDR3s include the opening cysteine and the closing phenylalanine or tryptophan. Fields, in order: V gene, clone size, J gene, CDR3 protein. The size of a clone is reported for some rows only, either as once, few or many, or as a class for expanded clones.

TRBV18	NA	TRBJ1-3	CASSGPGNTIYF
TRBV16	NA	TRBJ1-4	CASSQSGRANEKLFF
TRBV5-6	NA	TRBJ1-4	CASSLVGGATNEKLFF
TRBV11-3	NA	TRBJ1-1	CASSLGPGGFAEAFF
TRBV6-1	NA	TRBJ2-7	CASSAFSDRGSYEQYF
TRBV4-2	few	TRBJ2-1	CASSHPPQRENSYNEQFF
TRBV5-4	NA	TRBJ1-1	CASSLGVYRVDTEAFF
TRBV6-6	once	TRBJ1-1	CASNFRFDTEAFF
TRBV6-1	NA	TRBJ2-7	CASTQSLAGDEQYF
TRBV5-1	once	TRBJ2-2	CASSSAGTDTGELFF
TRBV6-1	NA	TRBJ1-2	CASTELIGGGSYTF
TRBV2	NA	TRBJ1-4	CASSEVAAMWEKLFF
TRBV4-2	NA	TRBJ2-4	CASSPELAGVYIQYF
TRBV28	NA	TRBJ1-1	CASSFPGTGALDKAFF
TRBV7-2	NA	TRBJ2-3	CASSPWGTSGHTDTQYF
TRBV2	NA	TRBJ2-3	CASSEVRADTQYF
TRBV7-6	NA	TRBJ1-4	CASSLGQGGREKLFF
TRBV27	NA	TRBJ1-6	CASGQTQVVGSPLHF
TRBV5-1	once	TRBJ2-5	CASSSRTSQETQYF
TRBV5-1	NA	TRBJ1-1	CASSSTPQGANTEAFF
TRBV6-1	NA	TRBJ2-1	CASSDRNEQFF
TRBV28	NA	TRBJ2-7	CASIVTGTYEQYF
TRBV7-3	NA	TRBJ2-7	CASSLMHTGPRGGEQYF
TRBV10-3	NA	TRBJ1-1	CAIRVDSERTEAFF
TRBV7-2	NA	TRBJ2-5	CASSSRQRETQYF
TRBV27	once	TRBJ2-1	CASSPIPSGTSGGNNEQFF
TRBV4-2	NA	TRBJ2-1	CASSQLTGQYDNEQFF
TRBV25-1	NA	TRBJ2-1	CASSDTSYNEQFF
TRBV6-5	NA	TRBJ2-7	CASRASGRGDEQYF
TRBV6-1	NA	TRBJ2-1	CASSFTGDEQFF
TRBV10-3	NA	TRBJ2-1	CAISVGPRDRGDEQFF
TRBV5-5	NA	TRBJ1-5	CASSKDRVIQPQHF
TRBV19	once	TRBJ2-2	CASSFFGGRENTGELFF
TRBV29-1	NA	TRBJ2-7	CSAESTDKPYEQYF
TRBV27	NA	TRBJ1-1	CASSLVGGDTEAFF
TRBV6-1	few	TRBJ1-5	CASSEIGTGKGQPQHF
TRBV5-1	NA	TRBJ1-2	CASSLGQGDGYTF
TRBV2	NA	TRBJ1-2	CASSGSGFDGYTF
TRBV9	NA	TRBJ2-7	CASGADRGDEQYF
TRBV5-4	NA	TRBJ2-5	CASRDSGTLGETQYF
TRBV18	NA	TRBJ1-6	CASSLFGTARVESPLHF
TRBV23-1	NA	TRBJ1-4	CASSQPGTGGGNEKLFF
TRBV10-3	NA	TRBJ1-2	CAISDPLTETSGYTF
TRBV9	NA	TRBJ2-1	CASSVASRFNEQFF
TRBV30	NA	TRBJ1-2	CAWSVKGAYGYTF
TRBV11-2	NA	TRBJ2-1	CASSISGRGEYNEQFF